This TCR beta chain is drawn from a study of cytomegalovirus exposure and HLA in healthy donors. The PCR was carried out with 60 Vbeta primers and 13 Jbeta primers. The method was immunoSEQ multiplex PCR; TCRdb's version includes in-frame clones alone and lacks a portion of them. The data hold approximately 220,000 clones, with approximately 78% observed a single time. Germline assignment: CDR1 SGHDT and CDR2 YYEEEE. The CDR3 contains 15 residues. V lost 2 bases to trimming and J lost 4 bases, with 15 bases between them. This TCR came from a man aged 30 to 45 in good health and CMV-seronegative. V and J are TRBV5-6 and TRBJ1-1; D remains unclear. The sequencing sample was made of PBMCs. The chain's CDR3 is CASSLLGRLGTEAFF. CDR3 bases: TGTGCCAGCAGCTTACTAGGACGGCTGGGCACTGAAGCTTTCTTT.